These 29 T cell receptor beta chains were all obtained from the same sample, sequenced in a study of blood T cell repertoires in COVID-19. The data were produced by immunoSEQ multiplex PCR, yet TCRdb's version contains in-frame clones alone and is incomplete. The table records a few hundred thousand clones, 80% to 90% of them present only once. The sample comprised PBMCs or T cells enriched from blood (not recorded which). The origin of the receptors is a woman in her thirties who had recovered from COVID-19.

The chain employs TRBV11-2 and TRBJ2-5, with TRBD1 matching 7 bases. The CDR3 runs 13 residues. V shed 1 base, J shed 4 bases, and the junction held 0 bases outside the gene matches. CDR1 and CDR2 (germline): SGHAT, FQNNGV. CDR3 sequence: CASSLGQGETQYF. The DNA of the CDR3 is TGTGCCAGCAGCTTAGGACAGGGAGAGACCCAGTACTTC. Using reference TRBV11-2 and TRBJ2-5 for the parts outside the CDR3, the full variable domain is EAGVAQSPRYKIIEKRQSVAFWCNPISGHATLYWYQQILGQGPKLLIQFQNNGVVDDSQLPKDRFSAERLKGVDSTLKIQPAKLEDSAVYLCASSLGQGETQYFGPGTRLLVL.

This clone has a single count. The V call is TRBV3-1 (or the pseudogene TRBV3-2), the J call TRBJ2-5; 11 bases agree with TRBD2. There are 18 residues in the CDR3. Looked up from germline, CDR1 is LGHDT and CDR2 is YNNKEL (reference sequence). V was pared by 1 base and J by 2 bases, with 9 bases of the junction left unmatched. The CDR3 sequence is CASSQVQLAGAIQETQYF. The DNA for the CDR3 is TGTGCCAGCAGCCAAGTACAACTAGCGGGGGCTATACAAGAGACCCAGTACTTC.

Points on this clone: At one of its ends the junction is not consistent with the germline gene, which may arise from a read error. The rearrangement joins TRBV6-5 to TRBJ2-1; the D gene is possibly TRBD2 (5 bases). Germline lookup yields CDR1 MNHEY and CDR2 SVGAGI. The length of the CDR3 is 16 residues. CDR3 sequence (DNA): TGTGCCAGCAGTTATGGGAGCGGAGGCCCCTATAATGAGCAGTTCTTC. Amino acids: CASSYGSGGPYNEQFF.

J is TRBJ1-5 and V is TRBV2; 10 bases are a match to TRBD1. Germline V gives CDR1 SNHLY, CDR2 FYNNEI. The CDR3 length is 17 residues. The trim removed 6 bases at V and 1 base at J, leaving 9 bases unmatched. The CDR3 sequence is CASSAGTGDSSNQPQHF. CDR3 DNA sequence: TGTGCCAGCAGCGCCGGGACAGGGGATTCGAGCAATCAGCCCCAGCATTTT. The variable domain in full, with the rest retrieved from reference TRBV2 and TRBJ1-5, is EPEVTQTPSHQVTQMGQEVILRCVPISNHLYFYWYRQILGQKVEFLVSFYNNEISEKSEIFDDQFSVERPDGSNFTLKIRSTKLEDSAMYFCASSAGTGDSSNQPQHFGDGTRLSIL.

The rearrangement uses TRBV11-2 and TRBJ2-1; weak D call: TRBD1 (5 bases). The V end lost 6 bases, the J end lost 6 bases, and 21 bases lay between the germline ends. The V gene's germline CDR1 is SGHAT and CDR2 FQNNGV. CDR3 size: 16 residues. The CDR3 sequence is CASSTSTAQFSNEQFF. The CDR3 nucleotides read TGTGCCAGCAGTACCTCGACAGCCCAATTTAGCAATGAGCAGTTCTTC.

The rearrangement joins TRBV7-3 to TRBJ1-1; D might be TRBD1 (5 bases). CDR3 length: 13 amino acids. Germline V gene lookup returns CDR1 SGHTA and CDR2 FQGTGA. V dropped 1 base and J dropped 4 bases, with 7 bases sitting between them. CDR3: CASSLNGGTEAFF. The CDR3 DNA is TGTGCCAGCAGCTTAAACGGGGGCACTGAAGCTTTCTTT.

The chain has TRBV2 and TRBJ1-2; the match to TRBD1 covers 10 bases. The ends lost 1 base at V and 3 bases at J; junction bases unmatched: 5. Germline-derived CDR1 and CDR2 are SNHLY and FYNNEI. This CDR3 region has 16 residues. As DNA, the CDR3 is TGTGCCAGCAGTGAAGGGGGACAGGGGAGGGACTATGGCTACACCTTC. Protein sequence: CASSEGGQGRDYGYTF.

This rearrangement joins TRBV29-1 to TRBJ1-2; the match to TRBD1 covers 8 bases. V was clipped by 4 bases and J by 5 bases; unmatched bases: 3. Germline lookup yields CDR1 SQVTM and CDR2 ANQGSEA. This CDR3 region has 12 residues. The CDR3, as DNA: TGCAGCGTTGGAGACAGGGGATATGGCTACACCTTC. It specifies CSVGDRGYGYTF.

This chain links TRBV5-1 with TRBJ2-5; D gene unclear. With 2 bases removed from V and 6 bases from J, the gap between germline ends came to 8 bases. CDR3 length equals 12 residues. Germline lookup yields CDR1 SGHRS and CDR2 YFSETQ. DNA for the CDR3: TGCGCCAGCAGCTTCCTAGACCAGACCCAGTACTTC. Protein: CASSFLDQTQYF.

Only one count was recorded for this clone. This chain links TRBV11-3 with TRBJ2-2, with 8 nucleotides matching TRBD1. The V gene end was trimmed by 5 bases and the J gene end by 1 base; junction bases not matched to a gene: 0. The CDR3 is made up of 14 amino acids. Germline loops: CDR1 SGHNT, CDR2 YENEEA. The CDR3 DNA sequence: TGTGCCAGCAGCGGACAGGGGAACACCGGGGAGCTGTTTTTT. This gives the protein CASSGQGNTGELFF. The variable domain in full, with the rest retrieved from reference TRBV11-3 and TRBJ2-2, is EAGVVQSPRYKIIEKKQPVAFWCNPISGHNTLYWYLQNLGQGPELLIRYENEEAVDDSQLPKDRFSAERLKGVDSTLKIQPAELGDSAVYLCASSGQGNTGELFFGEGSRLTVL.

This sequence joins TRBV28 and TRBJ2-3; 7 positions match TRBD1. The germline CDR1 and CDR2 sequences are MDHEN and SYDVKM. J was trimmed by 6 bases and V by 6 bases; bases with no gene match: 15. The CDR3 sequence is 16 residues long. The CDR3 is CASRINDRVDADTQYF. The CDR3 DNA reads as TGTGCCAGCAGGATAAACGACAGGGTCGATGCTGATACGCAGTATTTT.

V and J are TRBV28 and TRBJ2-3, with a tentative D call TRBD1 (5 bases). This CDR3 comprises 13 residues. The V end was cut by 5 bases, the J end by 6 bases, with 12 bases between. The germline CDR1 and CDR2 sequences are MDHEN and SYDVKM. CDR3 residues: CASSIGASDTQYF. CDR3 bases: TGTGCCAGCAGTATAGGGGCTTCGGATACGCAGTATTTT.

The CDR3 sequence: CASSDGEGSPLHF. The CDR3 DNA reads as TGTGCCAGCAGTGACGGGGAGGGGTCACCCCTCCACTTT. The chain links TRBV6-4 to TRBJ1-6, with TRBD1 as a possible D gene (5 bases). V lost 2 bases to trimming and J lost 10 bases, with 9 bases between them. This CDR3 contains 13 residues. CDR1 MRHNA and CDR2 SNTAGT come from the germline V gene.

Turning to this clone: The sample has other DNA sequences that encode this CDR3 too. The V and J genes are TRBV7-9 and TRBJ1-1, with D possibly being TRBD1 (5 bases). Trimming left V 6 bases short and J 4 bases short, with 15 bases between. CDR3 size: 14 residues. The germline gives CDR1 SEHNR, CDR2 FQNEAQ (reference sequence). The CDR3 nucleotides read TGTGCCAGCAGTTCTCAGGGCGGGGGCACTGAAGCTTTCTTT. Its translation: CASSSQGGGTEAFF.

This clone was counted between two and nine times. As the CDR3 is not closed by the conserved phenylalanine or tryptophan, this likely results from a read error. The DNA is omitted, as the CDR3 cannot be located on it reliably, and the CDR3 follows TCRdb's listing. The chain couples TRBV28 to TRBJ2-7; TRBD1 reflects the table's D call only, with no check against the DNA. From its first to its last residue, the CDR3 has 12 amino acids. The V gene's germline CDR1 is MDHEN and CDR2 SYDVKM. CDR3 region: CASTSSRGQGDL.

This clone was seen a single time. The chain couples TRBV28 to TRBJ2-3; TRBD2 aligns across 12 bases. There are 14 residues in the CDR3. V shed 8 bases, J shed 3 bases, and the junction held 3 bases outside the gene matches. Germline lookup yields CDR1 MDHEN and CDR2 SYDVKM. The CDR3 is CASLTSGSTDTQYF. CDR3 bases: TGTGCCAGCTTGACTAGCGGGAGTACAGATACGCAGTATTTT.

The CDR3: CASSPSGGSSQGDTQYF. CDR3 DNA sequence: TGTGCCAGCAGTCCTAGCGGGGGGTCTTCTCAGGGAGATACGCAGTATTTT. The chain has TRBV6-6 and TRBJ2-3; the match to TRBD2 covers 11 bases. V was clipped by 5 bases and J by 5 bases; unmatched bases: 12. Germline-derived CDR1 and CDR2 are MNHNY and SVGAGI (reference sequence). The CDR3 sequence is 17 residues long.

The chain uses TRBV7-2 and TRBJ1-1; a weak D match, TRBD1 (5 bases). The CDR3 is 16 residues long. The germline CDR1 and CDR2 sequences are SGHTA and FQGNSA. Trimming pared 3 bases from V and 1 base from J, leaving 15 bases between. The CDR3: CASSLGSPGENTEAFF. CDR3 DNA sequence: TGTGCCAGCAGCTTGGGAAGTCCGGGGGAGAACACTGAAGCTTTCTTT.

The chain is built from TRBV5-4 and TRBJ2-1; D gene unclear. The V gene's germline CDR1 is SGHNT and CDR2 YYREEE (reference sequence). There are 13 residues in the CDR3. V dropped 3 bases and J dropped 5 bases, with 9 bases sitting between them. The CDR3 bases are TGTGCCAGCAGCTCCTCGTCCCACAATGAGCAGTTCTTC. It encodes CASSSSSHNEQFF.

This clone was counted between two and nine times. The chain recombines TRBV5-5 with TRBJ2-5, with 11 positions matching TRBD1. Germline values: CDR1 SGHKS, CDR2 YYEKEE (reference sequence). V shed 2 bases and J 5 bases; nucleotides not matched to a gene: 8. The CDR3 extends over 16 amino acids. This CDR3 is CASSFSDRGRGETQYF. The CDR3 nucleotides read TGTGCCAGCAGCTTTTCGGACAGGGGGCGAGGTGAGACCCAGTACTTC. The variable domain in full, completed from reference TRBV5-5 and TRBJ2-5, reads DAGVTQSPTHLIKTRGQQVTLRCSPISGHKSVSWYQQVLGQGPQFIFQYYEKEERGRGNFPDRFSARQFPNYSSELNVNALLLGDSALYLCASSFSDRGRGETQYFGPGTRLLVL.

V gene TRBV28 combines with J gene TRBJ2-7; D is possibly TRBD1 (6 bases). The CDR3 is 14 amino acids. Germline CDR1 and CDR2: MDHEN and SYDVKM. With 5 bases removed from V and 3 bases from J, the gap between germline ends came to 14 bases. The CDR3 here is CASSALGQFYEQYF. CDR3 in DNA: TGTGCCAGCAGTGCTCTTGGACAGTTCTACGAGCAGTACTTC.

CDR3 in DNA: TGTGCCAGCAGCTTTTACAGGGATAGCTCCTACGAGCAGTACTTC. Protein sequence: CASSFYRDSSYEQYF. This chain joins TRBV7-2 and TRBJ2-7, with D perhaps matching TRBD1 (6 bases). The CDR3 consists of 15 residues. Germline V gene sequence: CDR1 SGHTA, CDR2 FQGNSA. Trimming removed 3 bases at V and 0 bases at J, with 12 bases between.

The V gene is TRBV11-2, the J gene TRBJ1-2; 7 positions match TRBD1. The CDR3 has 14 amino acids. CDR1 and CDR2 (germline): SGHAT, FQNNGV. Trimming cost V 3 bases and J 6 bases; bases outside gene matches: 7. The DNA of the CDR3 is TGTGCCAGCAGCTTGACTCCTACAGGGGATGGCTACACCTTC. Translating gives CASSLTPTGDGYTF. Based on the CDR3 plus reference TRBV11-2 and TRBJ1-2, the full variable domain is EAGVAQSPRYKIIEKRQSVAFWCNPISGHATLYWYQQILGQGPKLLIQFQNNGVVDDSQLPKDRFSAERLKGVDSTLKIQPAKLEDSAVYLCASSLTPTGDGYTFGSGTRLTVV.

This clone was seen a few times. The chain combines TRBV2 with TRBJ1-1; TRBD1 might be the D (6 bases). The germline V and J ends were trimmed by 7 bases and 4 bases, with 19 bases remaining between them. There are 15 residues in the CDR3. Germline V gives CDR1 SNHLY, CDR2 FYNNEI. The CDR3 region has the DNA TGTGCCAGCATCCCGCCTGGGGGCGCGGTCACTGAAGCTTTCTTT. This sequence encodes CASIPPGGAVTEAFF.

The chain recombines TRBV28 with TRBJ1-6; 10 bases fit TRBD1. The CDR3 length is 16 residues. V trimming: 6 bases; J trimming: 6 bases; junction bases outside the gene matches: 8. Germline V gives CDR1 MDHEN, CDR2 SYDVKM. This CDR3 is CASSSSGTGVNSPLHF. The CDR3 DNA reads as TGTGCCAGCAGCTCCTCCGGGACAGGGGTTAATTCACCCCTCCACTTT. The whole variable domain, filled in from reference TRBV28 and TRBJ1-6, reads DVKVTQSSRYLVKRTGEKVFLECVQDMDHENMFWYRQDPGLGLRLIYFSYDVKMKEKGDIPEGYSVSREKKERFSLILESASTNQTSMYLCASSSSGTGVNSPLHFGNGTRLTVT.

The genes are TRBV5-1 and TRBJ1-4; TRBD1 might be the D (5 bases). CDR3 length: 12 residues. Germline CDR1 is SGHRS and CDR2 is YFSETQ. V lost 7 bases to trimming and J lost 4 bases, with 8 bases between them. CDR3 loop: CASRGVNEKLFF. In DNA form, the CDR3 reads TGCGCCAGCCGGGGGGTTAATGAAAAACTGTTTTTT.

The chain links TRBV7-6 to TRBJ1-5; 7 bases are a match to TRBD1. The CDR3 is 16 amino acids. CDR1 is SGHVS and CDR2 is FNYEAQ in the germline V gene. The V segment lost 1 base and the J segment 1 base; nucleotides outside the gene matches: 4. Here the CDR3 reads CASSLGQGKSNQPQHF. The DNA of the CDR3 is TGTGCCAGCAGCTTAGGACAGGGTAAAAGCAATCAGCCCCAGCATTTT. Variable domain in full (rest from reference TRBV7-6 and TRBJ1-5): GAGVSQSPRYKVTKRGQDVALRCDPISGHVSLYWYRQALGQGPEFLTYFNYEAQQDKSGLPNDRFSAERPEGSISTLTIQRTEQRDSAMYRCASSLGQGKSNQPQHFGDGTRLSIL.

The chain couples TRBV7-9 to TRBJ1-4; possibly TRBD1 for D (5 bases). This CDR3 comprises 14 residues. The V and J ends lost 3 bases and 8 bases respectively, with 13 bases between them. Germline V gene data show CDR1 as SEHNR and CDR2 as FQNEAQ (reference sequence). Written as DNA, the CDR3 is TGTGCCAGCAGCTTTTTGCAGGGCCGGGAAAAACTGTTTTTT. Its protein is CASSFLQGREKLFF.

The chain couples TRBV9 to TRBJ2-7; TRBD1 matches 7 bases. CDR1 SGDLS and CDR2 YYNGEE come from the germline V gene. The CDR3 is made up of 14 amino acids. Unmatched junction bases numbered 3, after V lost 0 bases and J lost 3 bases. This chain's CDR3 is CASSVGGTDYEQYF. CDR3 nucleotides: TGTGCCAGCAGCGTAGGGGGGACAGACTACGAGCAGTACTTC.